The rows below give T cell receptor beta chains drawn from one sample of a study of cytomegalovirus exposure and HLA in healthy donors. Profiled with immunoSEQ multiplex PCR; TCRdb holds only in-frame clones, not every one. This sample yields about 130,000 clones, of which around 80% are seen a single time; over 4% belongs to the top ten. Material for sequencing was PBMCs. The receptor source for this set is a young man in good health. CDR3s include the opening cysteine and the closing phenylalanine or tryptophan. The order of the fields is V gene, J gene, CDR3 protein.

TRBV25-1	TRBJ2-1	CASSDMVYQFF
TRBV5-1	TRBJ2-1	CASSSWGLAGPNEQFF
TRBV29-1	TRBJ2-3	CSVELAGVTDTQYF
TRBV4-3	TRBJ2-1	CASSQDPRGLAGGEQFF
TRBV9	TRBJ2-1	CASILREPLYNEQFF
TRBV4-1	TRBJ2-1	CASSQDPLVGSSYNEQFF
TRBV11-2	TRBJ2-7	CASSPGGYEQYF
TRBV11-2	TRBJ2-2	CASSQTSGKIGELFF
TRBV28	TRBJ2-2	CASRLQGAGTGELFF
TRBV16	TRBJ2-7	CASSRDRGNVYEQYF
TRBV6-1	TRBJ2-5	CASSGLAGGQGTETQYF
TRBV5-4	TRBJ2-2	CASSLEAGGPSGELFF
TRBV5-1	TRBJ2-7	CASSLEGQPYEQYF
TRBV7-2	TRBJ1-5	CASSLEGRQPQHF
TRBV5-1	TRBJ2-5	CASTLGGTGSTETQYF
TRBV11-3	TRBJ2-7	CASSLEGGAQYEQYF
TRBV27	NA	CASSYEASTSYEQYF
TRBV6-1	TRBJ2-1	CASSGGTGNYEQFF
TRBV7-3	TRBJ1-1	CASSPLLNTEAFF
TRBV30	TRBJ2-3	CAWSFGLAGVPDTQYF
TRBV5-4	TRBJ1-1	CASSFGTIRKDTEAFF
TRBV9	TRBJ2-2	CASSVARGRLAVTNTGELFF
TRBV2	TRBJ1-6	CASSEGIPRVYNSPLHF
TRBV7-6	TRBJ2-5	CASSRGGLVGVGTQYF
TRBV30	TRBJ2-3	CAWSVGRYTDTQYF
TRBV7-6	TRBJ2-5	CASSPTLEGGRAETQYF
TRBV27	TRBJ1-1	CASSLRGMNTEAFF
TRBV9	NA	CASSPGEIPSYEQYF
TRBV9	TRBJ2-1	CASSSRGNNEQFF
TRBV4-2	NA	CASSQDTSLIEQYF
TRBV4-3	TRBJ1-5	CASSQDRTYRNQPQHF
TRBV7-9	TRBJ1-3	CASRPLQGNTIYF
TRBV7-2	TRBJ1-2	CASSLVREDRGRAYGYTF
TRBV7-2	TRBJ1-1	CASSPRGSEAFF
TRBV6-6	TRBJ2-4	CASSTQGRENIQYF
TRBV4-3	TRBJ2-2	CASSQGGAGMSGELFF
TRBV11-3	TRBJ2-2	CASSPPGLNTGELFF
TRBV30	TRBJ2-1	CAWSVGGTSAYNEQFF
TRBV10-3	TRBJ1-1	CAISTPTVWSTEAFF
TRBV4-1	TRBJ1-4	CASSGQGRPQAGEKLFF
TRBV5-1	TRBJ2-5	CASSSLADLYQETQYF
TRBV10-2	TRBJ2-7	CASSESLTGTRSYEQYF
TRBV6-6	TRBJ2-1	CASHRGRDEQFF
TRBV6-1	TRBJ1-1	CASDERYRATTEAFF
TRBV7-8	TRBJ2-1	CASSFRGQPYNEQFF
TRBV4-1	TRBJ2-2	CASSQNIPLADLHFANTGELFF
TRBV5-6	TRBJ1-2	CASSWGTGGGYTF
TRBV27	TRBJ2-5	CASSLTGDQETQYF
TRBV29-1	TRBJ2-1	CSVDSGRAGDEQFF
TRBV18	TRBJ2-7	CASSPNRGGTYEQYF
TRBV30	TRBJ2-1	CAWTESYNEQFF